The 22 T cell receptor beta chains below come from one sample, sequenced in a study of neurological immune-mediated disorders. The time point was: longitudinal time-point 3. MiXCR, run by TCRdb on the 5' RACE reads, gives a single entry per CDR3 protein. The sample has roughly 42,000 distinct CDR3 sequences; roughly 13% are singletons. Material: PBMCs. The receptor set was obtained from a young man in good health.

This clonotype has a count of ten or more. CDR3 nucleotides: TGTGCCAGCAGCACTACTAGCTTTAACGAGCAGTTCTTC. Residues: CASSTTSFNEQFF. The rearrangement links TRBV7-9 to TRBJ2-1; maybe TRBD2 (6 bases). Germline CDR1 SEHNR, CDR2 FQNEAQ (reference sequence). V dropped 5 bases and J dropped 10 bases, with 15 bases sitting between them. There are 13 residues in the CDR3.

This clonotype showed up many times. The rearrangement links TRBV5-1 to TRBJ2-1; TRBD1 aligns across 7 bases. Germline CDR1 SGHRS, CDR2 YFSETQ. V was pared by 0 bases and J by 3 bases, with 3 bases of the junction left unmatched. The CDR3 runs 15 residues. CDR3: CASSLGGTDYNEQFF. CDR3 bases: TGCGCCAGCAGCTTGGGGGGGACAGACTACAATGAGCAGTTCTTC. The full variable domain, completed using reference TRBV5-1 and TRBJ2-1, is KAGVTQTPRYLIKTRGQQVTLSCSPISGHRSVSWYQQTPGQGLQFLFEYFSETQRNKGNFPGRFSGRQFSNSRSEMNVSTLELGDSALYLCASSLGGTDYNEQFFGPGTRLTVL.

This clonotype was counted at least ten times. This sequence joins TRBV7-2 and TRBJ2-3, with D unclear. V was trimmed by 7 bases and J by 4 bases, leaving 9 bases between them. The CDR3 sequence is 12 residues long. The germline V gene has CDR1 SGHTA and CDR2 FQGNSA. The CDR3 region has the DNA TGTGCCAGCAACTCCGGGTCAGATACGCAGTATTTT. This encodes CASNSGSDTQYF. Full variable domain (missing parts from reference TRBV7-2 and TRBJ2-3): GAGVSQSPSNKVTEKGKDVELRCDPISGHTALYWYRQSLGQGLEFLIYFQGNSAPDKSGLPSDRFSAERTGGSVSTLTIQRTQQEDSAVYLCASNSGSDTQYFGPGTRLTVL.

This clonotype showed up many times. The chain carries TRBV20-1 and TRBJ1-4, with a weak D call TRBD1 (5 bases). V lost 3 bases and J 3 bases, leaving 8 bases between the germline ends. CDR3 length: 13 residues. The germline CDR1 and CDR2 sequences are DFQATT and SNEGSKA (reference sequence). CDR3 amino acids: CSASPGPNEKLFF. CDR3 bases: TGCAGTGCTAGCCCGGGACCTAATGAAAAACTGTTTTTT.

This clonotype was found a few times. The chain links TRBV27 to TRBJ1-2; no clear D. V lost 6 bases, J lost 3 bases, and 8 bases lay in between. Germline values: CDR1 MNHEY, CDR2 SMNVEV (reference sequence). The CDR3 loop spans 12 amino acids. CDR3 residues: CASRADHYGYTF. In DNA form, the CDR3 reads TGTGCCAGCAGGGCAGACCACTATGGCTACACCTTC.

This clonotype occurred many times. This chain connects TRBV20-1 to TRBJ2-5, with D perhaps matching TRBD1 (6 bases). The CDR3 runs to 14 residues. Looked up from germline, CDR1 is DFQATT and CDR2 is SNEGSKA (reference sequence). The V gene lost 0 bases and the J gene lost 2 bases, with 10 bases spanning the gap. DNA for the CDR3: TGCAGTGCTAGAGATCGGGACACACAAGAGACCCAGTACTTC. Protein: CSARDRDTQETQYF.

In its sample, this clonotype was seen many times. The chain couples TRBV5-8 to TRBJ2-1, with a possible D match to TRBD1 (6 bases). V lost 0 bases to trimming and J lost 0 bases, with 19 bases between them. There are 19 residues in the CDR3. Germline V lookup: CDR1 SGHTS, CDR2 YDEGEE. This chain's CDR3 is CASSLDPGQPLTSYNEQFF. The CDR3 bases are TGTGCCAGCAGCTTGGATCCCGGACAGCCGCTAACCTCCTACAATGAGCAGTTCTTC.

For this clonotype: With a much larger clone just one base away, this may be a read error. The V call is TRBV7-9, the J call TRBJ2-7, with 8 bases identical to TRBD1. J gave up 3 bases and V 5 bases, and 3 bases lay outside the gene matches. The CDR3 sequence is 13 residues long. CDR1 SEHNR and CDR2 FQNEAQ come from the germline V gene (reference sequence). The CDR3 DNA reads TGTGCCAGCAGCAGGGGACAGGTCTACGAGCAGTACTTC. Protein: CASSRGQVYEQYF.

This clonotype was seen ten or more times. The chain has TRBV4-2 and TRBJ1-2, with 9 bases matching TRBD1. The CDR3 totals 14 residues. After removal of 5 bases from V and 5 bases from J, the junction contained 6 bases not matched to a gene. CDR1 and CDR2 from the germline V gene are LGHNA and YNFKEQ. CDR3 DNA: TGTGCCAGCAGCTCGTCCGGGACAGGGTATGGCTACACCTTC. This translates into CASSSSGTGYGYTF.

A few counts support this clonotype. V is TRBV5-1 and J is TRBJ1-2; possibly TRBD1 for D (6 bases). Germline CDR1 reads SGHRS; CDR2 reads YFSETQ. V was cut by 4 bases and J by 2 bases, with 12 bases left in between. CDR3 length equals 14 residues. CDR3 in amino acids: CASSHGGRNYGYTF. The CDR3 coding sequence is TGCGCCAGCAGCCATGGGGGCAGAAACTATGGCTACACCTTC.

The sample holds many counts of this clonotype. The DNA for the CDR3 is TGCGCCAGCAGCCAGGGGCTAGCGGGAGCCGGGGAGACCCAGTACTTC. This encodes CASSQGLAGAGETQYF. This chain joins TRBV4-1 and TRBJ2-5, with 10 bases matching TRBD2. The CDR3 totals 16 residues. With 3 bases clipped from V and 5 bases from J, the junction kept 9 bases outside the gene matches. The germline CDR1 and CDR2 sequences are MGHRA and YSYEKL.

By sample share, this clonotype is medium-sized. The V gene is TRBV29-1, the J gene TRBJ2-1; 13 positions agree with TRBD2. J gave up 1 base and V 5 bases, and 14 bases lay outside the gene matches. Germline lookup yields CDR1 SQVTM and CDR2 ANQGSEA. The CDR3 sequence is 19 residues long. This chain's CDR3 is CSVLTGGGLAGVSYNEQFF. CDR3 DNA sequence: TGCAGCGTTCTGACAGGGGGTGGACTAGCGGGAGTTTCCTACAATGAGCAGTTCTTC.

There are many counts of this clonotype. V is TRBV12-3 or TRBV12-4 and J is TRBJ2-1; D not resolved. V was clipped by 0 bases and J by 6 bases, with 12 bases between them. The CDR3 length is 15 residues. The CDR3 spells CASSLAPQDINEQFF. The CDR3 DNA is TGTGCCAGCAGTTTAGCGCCCCAGGATATCAATGAGCAGTTCTTC.

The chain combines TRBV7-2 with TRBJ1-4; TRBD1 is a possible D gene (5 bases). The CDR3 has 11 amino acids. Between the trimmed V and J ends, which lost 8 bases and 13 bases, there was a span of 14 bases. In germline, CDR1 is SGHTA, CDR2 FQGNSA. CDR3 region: CASEKGRRLFF. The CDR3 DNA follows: TGTGCCAGCGAAAAGGGGAGGAGACTGTTTTTT.

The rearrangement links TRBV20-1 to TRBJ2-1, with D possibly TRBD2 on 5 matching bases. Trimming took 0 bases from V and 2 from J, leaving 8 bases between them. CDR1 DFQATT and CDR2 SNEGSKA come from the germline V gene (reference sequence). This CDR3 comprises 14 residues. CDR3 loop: CSARDRGTYNEQFF. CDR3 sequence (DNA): TGCAGTGCTAGAGACAGAGGGACCTACAATGAGCAGTTCTTC.

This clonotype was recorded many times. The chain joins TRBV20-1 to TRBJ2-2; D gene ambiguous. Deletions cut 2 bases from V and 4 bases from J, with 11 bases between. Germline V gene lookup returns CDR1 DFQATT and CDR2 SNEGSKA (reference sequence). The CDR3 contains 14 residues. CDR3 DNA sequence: TGCAGTGCTAGACTGGGTTTGGGCACCGGGGAGCTGTTTTTT. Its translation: CSARLGLGTGELFF.

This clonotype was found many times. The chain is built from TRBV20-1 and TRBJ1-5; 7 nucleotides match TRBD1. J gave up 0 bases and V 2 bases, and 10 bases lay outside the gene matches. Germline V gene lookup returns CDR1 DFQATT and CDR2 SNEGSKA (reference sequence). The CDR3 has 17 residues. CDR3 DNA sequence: TGCAGTGCTAGAAGGGACAGTGAGGGATATAGCAATCAGCCCCAGCATTTT. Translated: CSARRDSEGYSNQPQHF.

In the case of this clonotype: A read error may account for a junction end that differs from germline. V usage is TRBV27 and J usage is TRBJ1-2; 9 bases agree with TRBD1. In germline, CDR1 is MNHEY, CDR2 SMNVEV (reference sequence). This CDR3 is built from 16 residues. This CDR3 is CASSSAGQGSDYGYTF. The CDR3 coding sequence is TGTGCCAGTAGTTCCGCGGGACAGGGTAGCGACTATGGCTACACCTTC.

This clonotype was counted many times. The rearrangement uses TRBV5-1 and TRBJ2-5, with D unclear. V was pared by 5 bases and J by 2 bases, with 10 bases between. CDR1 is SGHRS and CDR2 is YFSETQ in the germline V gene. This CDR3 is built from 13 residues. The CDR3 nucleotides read TGCGCCAGCAGGAGGCCCGATCAAGAGACCCAGTACTTC. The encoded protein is CASRRPDQETQYF.

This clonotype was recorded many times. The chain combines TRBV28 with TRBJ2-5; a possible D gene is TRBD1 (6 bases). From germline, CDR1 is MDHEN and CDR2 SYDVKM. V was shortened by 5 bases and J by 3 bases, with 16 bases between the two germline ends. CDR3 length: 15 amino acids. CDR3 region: CASSPQGKLEETQYF. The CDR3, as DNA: TGTGCCAGCAGTCCGCAGGGGAAACTGGAAGAGACCCAGTACTTC. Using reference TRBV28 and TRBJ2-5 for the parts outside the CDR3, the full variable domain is DVKVTQSSRYLVKRTGEKVFLECVQDMDHENMFWYRQDPGLGLRLIYFSYDVKMKEKGDIPEGYSVSREKKERFSLILESASTNQTSMYLCASSPQGKLEETQYFGPGTRLLVL.

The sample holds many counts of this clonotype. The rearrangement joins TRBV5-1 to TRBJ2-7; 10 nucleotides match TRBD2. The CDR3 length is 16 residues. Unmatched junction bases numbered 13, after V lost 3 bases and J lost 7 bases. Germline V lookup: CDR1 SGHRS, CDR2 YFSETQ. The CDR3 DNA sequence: TGCGCCAGCAGCTATCTAGCGGGAGAGCCGTTGGTAGAGCAGTACTTC. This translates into CASSYLAGEPLVEQYF.

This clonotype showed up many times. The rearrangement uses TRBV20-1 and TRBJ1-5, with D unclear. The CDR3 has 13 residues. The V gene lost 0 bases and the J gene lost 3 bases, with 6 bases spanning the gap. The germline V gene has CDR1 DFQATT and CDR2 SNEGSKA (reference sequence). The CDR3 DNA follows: TGCAGTGCTAGAGACAGGAACAATCAGCCCCAGCATTTT. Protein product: CSARDRNNQPQHF.